This T cell receptor (beta chain) is drawn from a study of blood T cell repertoires in COVID-19. Looking at the study overall: Acute and convalescent COVID-19 samples came from the United States, Italy and Spain.

The CDR3 loop spans 10 amino acids. Germline CDR1 DFQATT, CDR2 SNEGSKA (reference sequence). In the original analysis: Reference gene primer amplification gave nucleated cell count estimates. TCRdb keeps only in-frame clones here, not all; method: immunoSEQ multiplex PCR. V, J and clone size reflect that table, while D and trimming were determined from the DNA. The table includes roughly 330,000 clones, roughly 86% detected once. The clonotype was recovered from a woman aged 45 to 65 with acute or convalescent COVID-19. V usage is TRBV20-1 and J usage is TRBJ2-3; weak D call: TRBD2 (5 bases). Material for sequencing was peripheral blood. CDR3 nucleotide sequence: TGCAGCCCACCGGGGTATACGCAGTATTTT. Its protein product is CSPPGYTQYF.